Below, 13 T cell receptor beta chains from the same sample are listed, as sequenced in a study of long-term antiretroviral therapy in people with HIV (dated by TCRdb to between 2021 and 2023). Sequencing of the TRB variable region was done with the immunoSEQ hsTCRB v3.0 assay at survey level resolution. Imported from immuneACCESS, the table was reduced by TCRdb to in-frame sequences with V and J called. These copies leave out some clones; in studies compared against another copy, an unresolved V gene accounts for under half, and the cause of the remainder is not known. In all, the sample holds about 22,000 clones, and roughly 84% of those were seen once. More than 8% of the sample goes to the ten largest clones. The sample consisted of unsorted PBMCs, taken at the start of antiretroviral therapy. The source of these receptors is a man between 50 and 59 years old with HIV.

The genes are TRBV5-6 and TRBJ2-3; D remains unclear. The V gene lost 1 base and the J gene lost 4 bases, with 4 bases spanning the gap. Germline CDR1 is SGHDT and CDR2 is YYEEEE. There are 12 residues in the CDR3. The CDR3 loop reads CASSLQSDTQYF. The CDR3 DNA reads as TGTGCCAGCAGCTTGCAATCAGATACGCAGTATTTT.

This chain joins TRBV27 and TRBJ1-1; D not certain. Germline-derived CDR1 and CDR2 are MNHEY and SMNVEV (reference sequence). This CDR3 spans 14 amino acids. The V end lost 5 bases, the J end lost 4 bases, and 14 bases lay between the germline ends. This chain's CDR3 is CASSRSPWGTEAFF. CDR3 sequence (DNA): TGTGCCAGCAGTCGCTCCCCCTGGGGCACTGAAGCTTTCTTT.

The chain uses TRBV7-2 and TRBJ2-7, with a possible D match to TRBD2 (5 bases). CDR1 and CDR2 from the germline V gene are SGHTA and FQGNSA. Trimming cost V 5 bases and J 0 bases, with 20 bases left between them. This CDR3 has 17 residues. CDR3 in amino acids: CASSIPPYRDSSYEQYF. DNA of the CDR3: TGTGCCAGCAGCATACCGCCTTATCGGGATAGCTCCTACGAGCAGTACTTC.

The chain recombines TRBV7-9 with TRBJ2-7, with a possible D match to TRBD1 (6 bases). V was pared by 5 bases and J by 2 bases, with 13 bases between. CDR1 and CDR2 from the germline V gene are SEHNR and FQNEAQ (reference sequence). The CDR3 loop spans 14 amino acids. The CDR3 here is CASSPPGQPYEQYF. CDR3 nucleotide sequence: TGTGCCAGCAGCCCCCCGGGACAACCCTACGAGCAGTACTTC.

Comments on this clone: One end of the junction is discordant with germline, which a read error may explain. This chain links TRBV29-1 with TRBJ2-3; D is undetermined. Germline V gene lookup returns CDR1 SQVTM and CDR2 ANQGSEA. CDR3 length: 13 amino acids. The CDR3 here is CSVDDGSTDAQYF. CDR3 nucleotides: TGCAGCGTGGACGACGGAAGCACAGATGCGCAGTATTTT.

This rearrangement joins TRBV29-1 to TRBJ2-3, with D perhaps matching TRBD2 (6 bases). The CDR3 covers 12 residues. With 7 bases removed from V and 0 bases from J, the gap between germline ends came to 8 bases. The germline gives CDR1 SQVTM, CDR2 ANQGSEA. The CDR3 region has the DNA TGCAGCGCGGGAGCGAGCACAGATACGCAGTATTTT. As protein: CSAGASTDTQYF.

This clone was counted once. V and J are TRBV18 and TRBJ1-4, with 8 positions matching TRBD1. Germline values: CDR1 KGHSH, CDR2 LQKENI. Unmatched junction bases numbered 8, after V lost 3 bases and J lost 5 bases. The CDR3 has 16 amino acids. The CDR3 DNA is TGTGCCAGCTCACCCCTCGCTGGACAGGGAAATGAAAAACTGTTTTTT. Residues: CASSPLAGQGNEKLFF.

This chain connects TRBV5-4 to TRBJ2-2, with D maybe TRBD1 (5 bases). The CDR3 runs to 14 residues. The V end was cut by 2 bases, the J end by 5 bases, with 10 bases between. Germline CDR1 SGHNT, CDR2 YYREEE (reference sequence). CDR3 coding DNA: TGTGCCAGCAGCTTCAAAAGGGGTACCGGGGAGCTGTTTTTT. Its protein is CASSFKRGTGELFF. The variable domain in full, completed from reference TRBV5-4 and TRBJ2-2, reads ETGVTQSPTHLIKTRGQQVTLRCSSQSGHNTVSWYQQALGQGPQFIFQYYREEENGRGNFPPRFSGLQFPNYSSELNVNALELDDSALYLCASSFKRGTGELFFGEGSRLTVL.

The chain combines TRBV7-3 with TRBJ2-3; D remains ambiguous. With 4 bases removed from V and 0 bases from J, the gap between germline ends came to 8 bases. Germline assignment: CDR1 SGHTA and CDR2 FQGTGA. This CDR3 contains 14 residues. CDR3 in amino acids: CASSWVDSTDTQYF. CDR3 nucleotide sequence: TGTGCCAGCAGCTGGGTTGATAGCACAGATACGCAGTATTTT.

The V call is TRBV27, the J call TRBJ2-2; no definite D call. The V end lost 6 bases, the J end lost 6 bases, and 11 bases lay between the germline ends. Per the germline V gene, CDR1 is MNHEY and CDR2 is SMNVEV (reference sequence). The CDR3 consists of 13 residues. The CDR3 protein is CASSPWAPGELFF. The CDR3 coding sequence is TGTGCCAGCAGCCCCTGGGCCCCCGGGGAGCTGTTTTTT.

V gene TRBV10-2 combines with J gene TRBJ2-3; no clear D. Germline assignment: CDR1 WSHSY and CDR2 SAAADI. CDR3 length: 14 residues. Trimming shortened V by 3 bases and J by 2 bases, and 9 bases separated the two germline ends. CDR3 protein: CASSDWEDTDTQYF. CDR3 DNA sequence: TGCGCCAGCAGTGACTGGGAAGACACAGATACGCAGTATTTT.

This chain uses TRBV4-1 with TRBJ2-5; D not resolved. The V end lost 2 bases, the J end lost 5 bases, and 9 bases lay between the germline ends. The CDR3 totals 13 residues. Germline-derived CDR1 and CDR2 are MGHRA and YSYEKL. The CDR3, as DNA: TGCGCCAGCAGCCAACCCCTAGGGGAGACCCAGTACTTC. This encodes CASSQPLGETQYF.

J is TRBJ2-2 and V is TRBV6-5; 11 positions match TRBD2. CDR1 is MNHEY, CDR2 SVGAGI, per germline. This CDR3 is 15 amino acids long. V dropped 5 bases and J dropped 4; count of bases not matched to a gene: 3. CDR3 sequence: CASSPTSGSTGELFF. Here the CDR3 DNA reads TGTGCCAGCAGTCCTACTAGCGGGAGCACCGGGGAGCTGTTTTTT.